The present T cell receptor beta chain was sequenced within a study of post-analysis software for immune sequencing data. Study results and caveats: Samples from a shared batch, those prepared together, strongly co-clustered by F measure. Diversity measured as normalized Chao1 was significantly lower in multiple sclerosis patients than in controls. There were roughly 5 TRBV segments more frequent in patients than controls, and TRBV5-6, TRBV5-1 and TRBV20-1 were among them.

This clonotype has only one observation. The antigen remains undetermined. Prepared libraries of TCR beta cDNA carried unique molecular identifiers. Each sample of roughly 0.9 to 10 million input T cells yielded 500,000 or so cDNA molecules, so each molecule approximated one T cell. TCRdb analysed the PCR reads with MiXCR anew, one entry per CDR3 protein. The sample records 800,000 to 950,000 distinct CDR3 sequences, 53% being singletons. Germline values: CDR1 SGHTA, CDR2 FQGNSA. Trimming removed 2 bases from V and 2 bases from J; junction bases left unmatched: 7. The length of the CDR3 is 17 residues.

The clonotype comes from a girl aged 5-17 years with multiple sclerosis. The material sequenced was blood. The chain employs TRBV7-2 and TRBJ2-3; 10 bases line up with TRBD2. CDR3 protein: CASSLSSGGPNTDTQYF. The CDR3, as DNA: TGTGCCAGCAGCTTAAGTAGCGGGGGGCCGAACACAGATACGCAGTATTTT.